The clone carrying this TCR beta chain was seen a few times. The CDR3 totals 14 residues. Trimming shortened V by 4 bases and J by 8 bases, and 15 bases separated the two germline ends. Germline assignment: CDR1 SGHDT and CDR2 YYEEEE. PCR involved 60 Vbeta and 13 Jbeta primers. The assay was immunoSEQ multiplex PCR, and TCRdb's table has in-frame clones only and misses some. The table includes roughly 100,000 clones, about 80% detected once. This entry belongs to a study of cytomegalovirus exposure and HLA in healthy donors. The TCR was taken from a man in his sixties in good health and CMV-seropositive. The material sequenced was PBMCs. The rearrangement joins TRBV5-6 to TRBJ1-4; D is unresolved. The CDR3 bases are TGTGCCAGCAGCCGCCCCGGAGAAAGAGAAAAACTGTTTTTT. This codes for CASSRPGEREKLFF. Together with reference TRBV5-6 and TRBJ1-4, the CDR3 gives the full variable domain: DAGVTQSPTHLIKTRGQQVTLRCSPKSGHDTVSWYQQALGQGPQFIFQYYEEEERQRGNFPDRFSGHQFPNYSSELNVNALLLGDSALYLCASSRPGEREKLFFGSGTQLSVL.